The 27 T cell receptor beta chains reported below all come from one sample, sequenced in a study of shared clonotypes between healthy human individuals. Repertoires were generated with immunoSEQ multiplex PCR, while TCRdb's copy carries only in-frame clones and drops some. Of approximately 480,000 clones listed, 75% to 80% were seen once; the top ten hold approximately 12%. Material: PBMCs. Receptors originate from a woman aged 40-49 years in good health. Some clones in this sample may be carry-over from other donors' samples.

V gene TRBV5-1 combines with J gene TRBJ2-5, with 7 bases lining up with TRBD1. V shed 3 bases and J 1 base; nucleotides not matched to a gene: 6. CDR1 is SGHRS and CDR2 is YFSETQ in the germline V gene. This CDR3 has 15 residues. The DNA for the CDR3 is TGCGCCAGCAGCTCAGAGAGGACAGGCCAAGAGACCCAGTACTTC. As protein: CASSSERTGQETQYF.

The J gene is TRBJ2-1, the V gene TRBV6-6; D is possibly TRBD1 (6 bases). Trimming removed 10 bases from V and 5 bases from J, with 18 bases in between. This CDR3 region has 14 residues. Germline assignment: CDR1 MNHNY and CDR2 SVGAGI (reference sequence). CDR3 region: CAIQQGLGHNEQFF. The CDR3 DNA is TGTGCCATTCAACAGGGCTTAGGCCACAATGAGCAGTTCTTC.

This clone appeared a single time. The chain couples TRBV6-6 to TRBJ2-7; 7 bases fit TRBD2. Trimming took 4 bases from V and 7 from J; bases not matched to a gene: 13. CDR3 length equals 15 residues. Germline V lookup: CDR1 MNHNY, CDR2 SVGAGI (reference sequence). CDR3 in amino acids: CASSSGGGAKREQYF. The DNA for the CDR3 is TGTGCCAGCAGTTCGGGAGGCGGGGCGAAACGGGAGCAGTACTTC.

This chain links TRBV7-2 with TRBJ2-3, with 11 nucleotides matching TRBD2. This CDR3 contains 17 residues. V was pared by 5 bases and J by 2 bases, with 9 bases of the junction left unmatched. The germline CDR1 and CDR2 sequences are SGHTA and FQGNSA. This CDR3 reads CASSPGWGLADTDTQYF. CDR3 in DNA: TGTGCCAGCAGCCCAGGGTGGGGACTAGCGGACACAGATACGCAGTATTTT.

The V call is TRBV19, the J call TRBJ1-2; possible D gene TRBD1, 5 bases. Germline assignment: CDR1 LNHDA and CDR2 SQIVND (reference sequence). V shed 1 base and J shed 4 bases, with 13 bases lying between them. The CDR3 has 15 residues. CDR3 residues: CASSIAARDPYGYTF. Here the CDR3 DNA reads TGTGCCAGTAGTATAGCGGCCAGGGACCCCTATGGCTACACCTTC.

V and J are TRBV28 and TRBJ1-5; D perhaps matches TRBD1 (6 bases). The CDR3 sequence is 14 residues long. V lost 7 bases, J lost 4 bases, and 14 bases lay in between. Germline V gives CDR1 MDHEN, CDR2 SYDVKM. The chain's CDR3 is CASNPQGLNQPQHF. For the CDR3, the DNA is TGTGCCAGCAACCCCCAGGGGCTTAATCAGCCCCAGCATTTT.

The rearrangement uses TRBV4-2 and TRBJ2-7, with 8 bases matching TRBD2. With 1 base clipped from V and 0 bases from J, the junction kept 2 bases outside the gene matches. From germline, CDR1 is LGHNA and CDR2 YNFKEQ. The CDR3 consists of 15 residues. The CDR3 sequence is CASSQASGSSYEQYF. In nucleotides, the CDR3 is TGTGCCAGCAGCCAAGCGAGCGGGAGCTCCTACGAGCAGTACTTC.

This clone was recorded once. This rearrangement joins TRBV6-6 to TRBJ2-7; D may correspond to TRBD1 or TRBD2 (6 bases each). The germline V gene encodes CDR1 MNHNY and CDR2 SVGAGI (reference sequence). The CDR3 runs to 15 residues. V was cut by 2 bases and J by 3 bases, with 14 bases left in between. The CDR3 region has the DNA TGTGCCAGCAGTTACCAGAAGGGGGGAGTCTACGAGCAGTACTTC. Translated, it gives CASSYQKGGVYEQYF.

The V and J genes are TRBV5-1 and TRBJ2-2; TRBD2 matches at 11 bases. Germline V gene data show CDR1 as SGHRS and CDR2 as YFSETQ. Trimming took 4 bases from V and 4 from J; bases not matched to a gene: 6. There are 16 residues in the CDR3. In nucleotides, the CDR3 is TGCGCCAGCAGCCGCTTACTAGCGGGAGTCACCGGGGAGCTGTTTTTT. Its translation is CASSRLLAGVTGELFF.

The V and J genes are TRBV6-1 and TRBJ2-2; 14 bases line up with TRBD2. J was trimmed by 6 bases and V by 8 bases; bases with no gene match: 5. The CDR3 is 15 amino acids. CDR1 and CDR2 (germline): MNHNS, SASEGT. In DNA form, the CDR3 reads TGTGCCAGCCGGGGACTAGCGGGAGTTCCCGGGGAGCTGTTTTTT. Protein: CASRGLAGVPGELFF.

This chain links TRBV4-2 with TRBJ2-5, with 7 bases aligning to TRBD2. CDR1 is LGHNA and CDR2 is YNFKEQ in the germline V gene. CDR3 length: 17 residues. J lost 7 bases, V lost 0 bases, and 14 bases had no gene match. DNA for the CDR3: TGTGCCAGCAGCCAAGAGGCGGGGGTAGGGCGGGACGGGACCCAGTACTTC. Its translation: CASSQEAGVGRDGTQYF.

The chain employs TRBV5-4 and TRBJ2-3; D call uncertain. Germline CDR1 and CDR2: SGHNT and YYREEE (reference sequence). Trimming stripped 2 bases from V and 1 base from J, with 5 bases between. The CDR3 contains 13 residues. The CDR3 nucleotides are TGTGCCAGCAGCTTTCAGGGCACAGATACGCAGTATTTT. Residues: CASSFQGTDTQYF.

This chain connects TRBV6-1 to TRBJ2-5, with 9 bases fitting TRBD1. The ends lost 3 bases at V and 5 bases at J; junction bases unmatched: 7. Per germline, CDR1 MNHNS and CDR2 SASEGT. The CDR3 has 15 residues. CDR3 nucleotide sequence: TGTGCCAGCAGTGAGAGGGACAGGGTTTGGGAGACCCAGTACTTC. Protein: CASSERDRVWETQYF.

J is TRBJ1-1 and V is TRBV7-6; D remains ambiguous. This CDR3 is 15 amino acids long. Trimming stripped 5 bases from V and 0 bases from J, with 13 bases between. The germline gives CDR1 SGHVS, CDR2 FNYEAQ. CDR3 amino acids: CASSPSTAMNTEAFF. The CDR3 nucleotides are TGTGCCAGCAGCCCTAGTACAGCAATGAACACTGAAGCTTTCTTT. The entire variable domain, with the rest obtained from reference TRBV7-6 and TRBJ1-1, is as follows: GAGVSQSPRYKVTKRGQDVALRCDPISGHVSLYWYRQALGQGPEFLTYFNYEAQQDKSGLPNDRFSAERPEGSISTLTIQRTEQRDSAMYRCASSPSTAMNTEAFFGQGTRLTVV.

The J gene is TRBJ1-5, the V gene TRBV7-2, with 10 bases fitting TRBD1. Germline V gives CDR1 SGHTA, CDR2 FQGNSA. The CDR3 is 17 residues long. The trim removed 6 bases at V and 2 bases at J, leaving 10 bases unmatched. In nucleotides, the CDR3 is TGTGCCAGCAGGGGGGCTGACGGGACAGGGGGCAATCAGCCCCAGCATTTT. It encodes CASRGADGTGGNQPQHF.

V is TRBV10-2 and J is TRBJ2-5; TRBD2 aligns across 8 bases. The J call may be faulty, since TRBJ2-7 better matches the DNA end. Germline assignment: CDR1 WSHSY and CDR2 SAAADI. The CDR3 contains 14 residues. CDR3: CASSDSSGYYEQYF. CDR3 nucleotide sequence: TGCGCCAGCAGTGACTCTAGCGGGTACTACGAGCAGTACTTC.

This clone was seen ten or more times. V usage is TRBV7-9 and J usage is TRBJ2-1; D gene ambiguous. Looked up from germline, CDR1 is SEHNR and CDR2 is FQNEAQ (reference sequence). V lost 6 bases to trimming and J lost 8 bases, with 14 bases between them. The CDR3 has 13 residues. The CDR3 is CASSPPVEDEQFF. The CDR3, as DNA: TGTGCCAGCAGTCCGCCAGTAGAGGATGAGCAGTTCTTC.

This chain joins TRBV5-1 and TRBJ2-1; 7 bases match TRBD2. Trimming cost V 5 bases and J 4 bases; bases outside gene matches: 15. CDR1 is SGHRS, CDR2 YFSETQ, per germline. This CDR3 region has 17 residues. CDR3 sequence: CASRVSGLGRKYNEQFF. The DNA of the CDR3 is TGCGCCAGCAGAGTTAGCGGGTTGGGGCGGAAGTACAATGAGCAGTTCTTC.

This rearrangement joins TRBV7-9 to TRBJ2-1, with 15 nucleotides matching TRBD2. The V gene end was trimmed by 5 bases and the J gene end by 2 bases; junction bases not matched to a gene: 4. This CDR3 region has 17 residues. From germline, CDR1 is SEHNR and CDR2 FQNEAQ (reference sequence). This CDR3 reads CASSIRTSGRAYNEQFF. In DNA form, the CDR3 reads TGTGCCAGCAGCATTAGGACTAGCGGGAGGGCCTACAATGAGCAGTTCTTC.

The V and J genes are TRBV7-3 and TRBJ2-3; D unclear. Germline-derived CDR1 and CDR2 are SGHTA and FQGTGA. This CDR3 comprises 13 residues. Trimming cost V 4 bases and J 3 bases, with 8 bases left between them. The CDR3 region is CASSSQGTDTQYF. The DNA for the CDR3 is TGTGCCAGCAGCTCACAAGGGACAGATACGCAGTATTTT.

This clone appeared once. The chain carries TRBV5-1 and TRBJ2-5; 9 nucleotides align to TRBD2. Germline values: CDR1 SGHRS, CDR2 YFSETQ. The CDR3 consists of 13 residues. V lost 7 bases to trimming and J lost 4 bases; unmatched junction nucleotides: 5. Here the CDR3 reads CASGGGARETQYF. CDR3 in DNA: TGCGCCAGCGGCGGGGGGGCCCGAGAGACCCAGTACTTC.

This CDR3 is CATSTARTGRANEKLFF. Written as DNA, the CDR3 is TGTGCCACCAGCACCGCGCGGACGGGGAGGGCTAATGAAAAACTGTTTTTT. The gene calls are TRBV15 and TRBJ1-4; D unresolved. Germline assignment: CDR1 LNHNV and CDR2 YYDKDF (reference sequence). The V end was cut by 4 bases, the J end by 3 bases, with 18 bases between. There are 17 residues in the CDR3.

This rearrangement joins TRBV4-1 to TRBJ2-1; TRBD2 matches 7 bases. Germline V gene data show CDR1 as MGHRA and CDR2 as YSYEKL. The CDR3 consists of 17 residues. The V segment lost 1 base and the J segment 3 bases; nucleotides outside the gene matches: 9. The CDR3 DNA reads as TGCGCCAGCAGCCAAGTTAGGGCGGGAGTGGGCTACAATGAGCAGTTCTTC. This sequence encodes CASSQVRAGVGYNEQFF.

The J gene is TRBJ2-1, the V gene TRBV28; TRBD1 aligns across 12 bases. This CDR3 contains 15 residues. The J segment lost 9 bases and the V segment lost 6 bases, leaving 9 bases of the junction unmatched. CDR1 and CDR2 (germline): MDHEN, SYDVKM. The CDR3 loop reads CASREPGQGAGEQFF. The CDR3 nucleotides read TGTGCCAGCAGGGAACCGGGACAGGGGGCCGGTGAGCAGTTCTTC.

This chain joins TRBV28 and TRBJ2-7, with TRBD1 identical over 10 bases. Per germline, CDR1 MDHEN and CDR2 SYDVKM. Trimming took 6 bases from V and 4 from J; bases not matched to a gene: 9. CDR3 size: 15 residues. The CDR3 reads CASSPSPDRGYEQYF. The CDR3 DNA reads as TGTGCCAGCAGCCCTTCCCCGGACAGGGGGTACGAGCAGTACTTC.

The DNA of the CDR3 is TGTGCCAGCAGCGTAGAGGGGAGGGGGGCCTATGGCTACACCTTC. Amino acid sequence: CASSVEGRGAYGYTF. V usage is TRBV9 and J usage is TRBJ1-2; D is perhaps TRBD1 (6 bases). The CDR3 has 15 residues. Germline V gives CDR1 SGDLS, CDR2 YYNGEE. V was shortened by 0 bases and J by 4 bases, with 13 bases between the two germline ends.

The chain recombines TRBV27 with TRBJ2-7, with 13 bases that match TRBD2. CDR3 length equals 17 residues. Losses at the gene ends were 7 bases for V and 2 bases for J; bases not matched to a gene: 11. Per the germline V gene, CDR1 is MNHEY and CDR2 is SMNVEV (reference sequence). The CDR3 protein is CASIGVTSGRQTYEQYF. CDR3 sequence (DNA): TGTGCCAGCATTGGGGTGACTAGCGGGAGGCAAACCTACGAGCAGTACTTC.